One and the same sample provided the 5 T cell receptor beta chains below, sequenced in a study of CD8+ T cells in alopecia areata. Extracted from the samples, RNA was reverse transcribed into cDNA to serve as the sequencing template. Only in-frame clones appear in the TCRdb table, and some are missing; sequencing was by immunoSEQ multiplex PCR. The data contain more than 150,000 clones, roughly three fifths of them seen just once; the ten biggest clones take up around 3.2%. The treatment denotes: oral pan-JAK inhibitor, 5-10 mg twice daily. Sample: CD4+ T cells sorted from blood, taken at week 4, from a patient treated with tofacitinib. The receptors here all came from a human donor with alopecia areata.

The J gene is TRBJ1-1, the V gene TRBV29-1; 7 bases align to TRBD1. CDR3 length: 13 residues. CDR1 SQVTM and CDR2 ANQGSEA come from the germline V gene. The J segment lost 8 bases and the V segment lost 2 bases, leaving 8 bases of the junction unmatched. The CDR3 region has the DNA TGCAGCGTTGAAAAAGGGGGCAGGGGAGAAGCTTTCTTT. This gives the protein CSVEKGGRGEAFF.

This clone appeared a few times. The rearrangement joins TRBV19 to TRBJ2-7; 9 bases fit TRBD1. Germline CDR1 reads LNHDA; CDR2 reads SQIVND (reference sequence). The CDR3 has 15 amino acids. V dropped 2 bases and J dropped 1; count of bases not matched to a gene: 3. The CDR3 protein is CASSIPGQGSYEQYF. The CDR3 DNA reads as TGTGCCAGTAGTATACCGGGACAGGGATCCTACGAGCAGTACTTC. The variable domain in full, completed from reference TRBV19 and TRBJ2-7, reads DGGITQSPKYLFRKEGQNVTLSCEQNLNHDAMYWYRQDPGQGLRLIYYSQIVNDFQKGDIAEGYSVSREKKESFPLTVTSAQKNPTAFYLCASSIPGQGSYEQYFGPGTRLTVT.

This clone was seen a handful of times. The V and J genes are TRBV4-2 and TRBJ2-4; D is undetermined. The V end lost 1 base, the J end lost 5 bases, and 12 bases lay between the germline ends. The germline CDR1 and CDR2 sequences are LGHNA and YNFKEQ. The CDR3 is 15 amino acids. The CDR3 nucleotides read TGTGCCAGCAGCCAAGTAAAGGAGACTCAAAACATTCAGTACTTC. Residues: CASSQVKETQNIQYF.

The chain employs TRBV30 and TRBJ1-6; no reliable D call. Trimming removed 4 bases at V and 4 bases at J, with 11 bases between. Germline V lookup: CDR1 GTSNPN, CDR2 SVGIG (reference sequence). The CDR3 spans 14 residues. The CDR3 here is CAWTQLDYNSPLHF. The CDR3 coding sequence is TGTGCCTGGACCCAACTAGATTATAATTCACCCCTCCACTTT.

The chain is built from TRBV4-3 and TRBJ2-5; unclear D gene. V lost 6 bases and J 0 bases, leaving 8 bases between the germline ends. The length of the CDR3 is 13 residues. In germline, CDR1 is LGHNA, CDR2 YSLEER. The chain's CDR3 is CASSWTDQETQYF. For the CDR3, the DNA is TGCGCCAGCAGTTGGACGGACCAAGAGACCCAGTACTTC.